This TCR beta chain was found in a study of tumor and adjacent non-tumor tissue in lung cancer. Turning to the study itself: Aged about 31 to 85 years, patients included 10 men and 5 women with stage I to III disease. On average, productive TCRbeta reads reached roughly 4.2 million per sample.

The library came from three nested PCR rounds adapted from ARM-PCR protocols. Using its own MiXCR run on the multiplex PCR reads, TCRdb lists one record per CDR3 protein. The data contain roughly 66,000 distinct CDR3 sequences, approximately 73% of them singletons. The CDR3 is 17 amino acids. Germline V gene lookup returns CDR1 KGHSH and CDR2 LQKENI. RNA was extracted from bulk tissue without any cell sorting. This clonotype was observed a few times. Antigen specificity is unknown. At one of its ends the junction is not consistent with the germline gene, which may arise from a read error. Broader study findings: In normal lung, the top 100 clones were significantly more dominant than in tumor.

Sequenced material: lung tumor tissue. The genes are TRBV18 and TRBJ2-1; 9 nucleotides line up with TRBD1. The clonotype originates from a man aged 55-75 years with non-small cell lung cancer. The CDR3 sequence: CASSRTFRDRAYNEQLF. The CDR3 region has the DNA TGTGCCAGCTCACGGACCTTCCGGGACAGGGCCTACAATGAGCAGTTATTC.